This T cell receptor beta chain was retrieved from a study of radiation and T cells in renal cell carcinoma. TCRdb's copy holds only in-frame clones and misses some; the assay was immunoSEQ multiplex PCR. The data contain about 23,000 clones, nearly 60% of them seen just once; the ten biggest clones take up about 20%. As for treatment: treatment-naive control, cytoreductive nephrectomy. The CDR3 spans 18 residues. The germline V gene encodes CDR1 SGHVS and CDR2 FNYEAQ. The ends lost 1 base at V and 7 bases at J; junction bases unmatched: 9. The material was tumor tissue, obtained from a patient whose treatment was nephrectomy without radiotherapy. The source is a man between 40 and 49 years old with renal cell carcinoma. V gene TRBV7-6 combines with J gene TRBJ2-2; 13 nucleotides match TRBD2. CDR3 coding DNA: TGTGCCAGCAGCTTAGAACTAGCGGGAGGGCCAGGAGGCGGGGAGCTGTTTTTT. It yields the protein CASSLELAGGPGGGELFF.